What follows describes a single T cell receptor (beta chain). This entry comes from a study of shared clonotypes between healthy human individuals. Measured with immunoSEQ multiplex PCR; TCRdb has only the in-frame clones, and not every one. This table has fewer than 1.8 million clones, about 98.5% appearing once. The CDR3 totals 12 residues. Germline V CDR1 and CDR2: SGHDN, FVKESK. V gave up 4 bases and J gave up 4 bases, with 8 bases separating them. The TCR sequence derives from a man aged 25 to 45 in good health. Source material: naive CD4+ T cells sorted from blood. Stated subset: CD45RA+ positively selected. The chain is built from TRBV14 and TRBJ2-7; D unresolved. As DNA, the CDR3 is TGTGCCAGCAGCCTCAGGTGGTACGAGCAGTACTTC. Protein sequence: CASSLRWYEQYF.